This entry lists 9 T cell receptor beta chains sequenced from one sample in a study of shared clonotypes between healthy human individuals. Libraries were prepared by immunoSEQ multiplex PCR; TCRdb keeps only in-frame clonotypes and omits some of them. The profile shows over a million clones, 65% to 80% of them singletons. Sequencing was done on a sample of memory CD4+ T cells sorted from blood. Subset noted: CD45RA-negative fraction. Receptors were obtained from a man aged 18 to 35 in good health.

The gene calls are TRBV28 and TRBJ1-1, with 8 bases fitting TRBD1. Germline loops: CDR1 MDHEN, CDR2 SYDVKM. This CDR3 has 14 amino acids. The V gene end was trimmed by 5 bases and the J gene end by 4 bases; junction bases not matched to a gene: 6. CDR3 in DNA: TGTGCCAGCAGTCCGACAGGGGTTGCCACTGAAGCTTTCTTT. Translating gives CASSPTGVATEAFF.

As DNA, the CDR3 is TGTGCCAGCAGCTCCCCCCCAGCGGGAACGAATGAGCAGTTCTTC. It is translated as CASSSPPAGTNEQFF. The chain joins TRBV11-3 to TRBJ2-1; TRBD2 matches 7 bases. Germline loops: CDR1 SGHNT, CDR2 YENEEA. CDR3 length: 15 residues. J lost 7 bases, V lost 4 bases, and 10 bases had no gene match.

A word on this clone: The same CDR3 can be traced to other DNA sequences in this sample. The chain employs TRBV6-5 and TRBJ1-2; TRBD1 matches 7 bases. The CDR3 sequence is 13 residues long. The trim removed 5 bases at V and 8 bases at J, leaving 8 bases unmatched. CDR1 MNHEY and CDR2 SVGAGI come from the germline V gene. DNA for the CDR3: TGTGCCAGCAGTCCAAGGACAGGCGGAGGCTACACCTTC. This translates into CASSPRTGGGYTF.

The chain links TRBV4-1 to TRBJ1-4; D gene uncertain. This CDR3 is built from 12 residues. The V gene's germline CDR1 is MGHRA and CDR2 YSYEKL. V was shortened by 5 bases and J by 8 bases, with 9 bases between the two germline ends. CDR3 sequence (DNA): TGCGCCAGCAGCGAACTCGGGGAAAAACTGTTTTTT. This translates into CASSELGEKLFF.

This chain uses TRBV7-9 with TRBJ2-3; 9 bases map to TRBD2. The length of the CDR3 is 14 residues. CDR1 is SEHNR, CDR2 FQNEAQ, per germline (reference sequence). The chain's CDR3 is CASGTSNTPDTQYF. CDR3 bases: TGTGCAAGCGGGACTAGCAATACCCCAGATACGCAGTATTTT.

V and J are TRBV9 and TRBJ1-2, with unresolved D. The CDR3 spans 15 residues. CDR1 SGDLS and CDR2 YYNGEE come from the germline V gene. The ends were cut back, 2 bases at V and 0 bases at J, with 11 bases in the middle. The CDR3, as DNA: TGTGCCAGCAGCGTCTTCGGGTCATCTAACTATGGCTACACCTTC. Translating gives CASSVFGSSNYGYTF.

This sequence joins TRBV6-5 and TRBJ2-7, with 8 bases that match TRBD1. The CDR3 consists of 16 residues. The V and J ends lost 0 bases and 0 bases, in that order; junction bases with no gene match: 4. The germline gives CDR1 MNHEY, CDR2 SVGAGI. CDR3 DNA sequence: TGTGCCAGCAGTTACTCTCCAGGGGGCGGCTCCTACGAGCAGTACTTC. Translated, it gives CASSYSPGGGSYEQYF.

V gene TRBV7-2 combines with J gene TRBJ2-7; 11 bases agree with TRBD1. The CDR3 loop spans 16 amino acids. CDR1 SGHTA and CDR2 FQGNSA come from the germline V gene. V gave up 7 bases and J gave up 6 bases; unmatched junction bases: 14. Here the CDR3 DNA reads TGTGCCAGCAACCGCATCGCCGGGACAGGGGGATTCGAGCAGTACTTC. It codes for CASNRIAGTGGFEQYF.

This clone came up once. This rearrangement joins TRBV30 to TRBJ2-2, with 8 bases aligning to TRBD1. The germline V gene has CDR1 GTSNPN and CDR2 SVGIG (reference sequence). V shed 1 base, J shed 7 bases, and the junction held 5 bases outside the gene matches. CDR3 size: 14 residues. CDR3 nucleotide sequence: TGTGCCTGGAGTGCAGGGGGCAGTGGCGGGGAGCTGTTTTTT. It specifies CAWSAGGSGGELFF.